This T cell receptor (beta chain) was sequenced in a study of low-dose radiotherapy and immunotherapy resistance in tumors (dated by TCRdb to 2022 to 2024). The study in broad terms: In Cohort 1, 0.5 Gy per fraction was delivered every 2 weeks, and a total PTV dose of 6.5 Gy was prescribed. Cohort 2 received 1 Gy per fraction every two weeks, with a total of 13 Gy over 26 weeks. Nivolumab was administered intravenously as a 240 mg flat dose every two weeks, and ipilimumab was administered intravenously at 1 mg/kg every six weeks. Eight patients were included in the translational analysis, namely three from the first dose cohort plus the first five from the second dose cohort. No randomization into treatment groups was done for the people taking part in the trial. Starting on cycle 1 day 1, patients took 300 mg of aspirin by mouth once daily for four cycles. Intravenous cyclophosphamide at 200 mg/m2 was administered every two weeks, one day ahead of each radiation and immunotherapy administration.

The V end loses 7 bases and the J end loses 5 bases, and a stretch of 11 bases separates them. In the germline V gene, CDR1 corresponds to MNHEY and CDR2 to SVGAGI. The CDR3 starts with the cysteine, ends with the phenylalanine, and has 13 residues. Only the CDR3 part of the read is kept: 39 bases, read in frame from the first base. The time point label for this specimen denotes: before trial treatment. Donors were enrolled in RACIN, a single-arm phase I dose-escalation trial combining nivolumab, ipilimumab, aspirin, low-dose cyclophosphamide and low-dose radiotherapy. Patients were eligible if they had advanced solid tumors that were TIL-negative. Comments on this clonotype: Its antigen is currently not known. It has no much larger one-base neighbor in the sample; base qualities were not kept.

Superscript III and a set of TRAV- and TRBV-specific primers were used to synthesize first-strand cDNA, so that both TCRalpha and TCRbeta chains were covered. TCRs were amplified with Phusion for around 20 PCR cycles using a constant-region primer together with the adapter attached to the V primers. The MessageAmp II aRNA Amplification Kit was used to amplify the isolated mRNA, with in vitro transcription run for roughly 16 hours at 37 degrees C. mRNA for TCR sequencing was isolated with the Dynabeads mRNA DIRECT Purification Kit. Indexed Illumina adapters were added in a second Phusion PCR of around 27 cycles, and the PCR products were purified with AMPure XP beads. Deep sequencing of the TCRalpha and TCRbeta libraries was carried out on an Illumina MiniSeq instrument. As for the authors' bioinformatics: Using custom Perl scripts, TCR sequences that encoded the same protein were pooled, out-of-frame sequences were dropped, and the abundance of each clonotype was calculated. TCR sequences supported by only a single read were excluded from analysis. Among the metrics used to describe the repertoires were Shannon entropy, Gini index, clonality, richness, and the frequency of TCRs shared between repertoires. TCRdb trimmed the raw reads at Q25, called clones with MiXCR and kept productive beta chains. Every distinct CDR3 protein forms one entry, paired with its most common genes and DNA. In this record, the V and J calls reflect TCRdb's handling and not the investigators' own analysis. The sample contains tens of thousands of distinct CDR3 sequences, roughly a tenth of them found a single time. The ten largest clones take up about 1% of the sample.

The chain is made from TRBV6-5 and TRBJ2-2; a tentative D call is TRBD2 (5 bases match). Sequenced here: PBMCs, sampled before treatment. The receptor's source is a male donor with prostate cancer. The DNA sequence is TGTGCCAGCACGAGGGTAGAAACCGGGGAGCTGTTTTTT. This is translated as CASTRVETGELFF.